Each of the 7 T cell receptor beta chains below was sequenced from the same sample in a study of T cells in Graves' hyperthyroidism and ophthalmopathy. The investigators amplified TCR beta CDR3 regions from RNA transcripts. First-round RT-PCR with HTBI primers amplified the TCR CDR3 region. TCRdb itself ran the multiplex PCR reads through MiXCR, one entry per CDR3 protein. The table has about 560,000 distinct CDR3 sequences, approximately 15% seen once. The sequencing input was blood. The source of these receptors is a woman aged 18-29 years with Graves' hyperthyroidism.

V and J are TRBV5-1 and TRBJ2-1, with 12 bases lining up with TRBD2. The trim removed 1 base at V and 7 bases at J, leaving 6 bases unmatched. The CDR3 is 16 amino acids. Germline V gives CDR1 SGHRS, CDR2 YFSETQ. In DNA, the CDR3 is TGCGCCAGCAGCTTGACGACTAGCGGGAGAGGTAATGAGCAGTTCTTC. Amino acids: CASSLTTSGRGNEQFF.

This clonotype was found a few times. The rearrangement joins TRBV18 to TRBJ2-7, with TRBD1 matching 8 bases. With V trimmed by 6 bases and J by 4 bases, 8 bases remained unmatched. CDR1 and CDR2 (germline): KGHSH, LQKENI. The CDR3 contains 14 residues. The CDR3 loop reads CASSLPRGRYEQYF. The CDR3 DNA follows: TGTGCCAGCTCCCTACCCAGGGGGCGGTACGAGCAGTACTTC.

This sequence joins TRBV7-9 and TRBJ2-2; the D gene is possibly TRBD1 (6 bases). The CDR3 consists of 17 residues. Germline V gene lookup returns CDR1 SEHNR and CDR2 FQNEAQ (reference sequence). Between the trimmed V and J ends, which lost 5 bases and 2 bases, there was a span of 18 bases. The CDR3: CASSRKDRKVNTGELFF. CDR3 nucleotide sequence: TGTGCCAGCAGCCGAAAAGACAGGAAGGTTAACACCGGGGAGCTGTTTTTT.

This clonotype has at least ten counts. This chain uses TRBV5-1 with TRBJ2-5; 12 positions match TRBD2. The ends lost 5 bases at V and 1 base at J; junction bases unmatched: 9. The germline V gene has CDR1 SGHRS and CDR2 YFSETQ. The CDR3 has 17 amino acids. CDR3 amino acids: CASRRTGTSGSQETQYF. CDR3 nucleotides: TGCGCCAGCAGGCGAACCGGGACTAGCGGGTCCCAAGAGACCCAGTACTTC.

Ten or more counts support this clonotype. The J gene is TRBJ1-1, the V gene TRBV27; D gene unclear. V was cut by 3 bases and J by 6 bases, with 17 bases left in between. Germline lookup yields CDR1 MNHEY and CDR2 SMNVEV (reference sequence). The CDR3 spans 15 residues. For the CDR3, the DNA is TGTGCCAGCAGTTTCCTCCCCCAAAGGGCTCCTGAAGCTTTCTTT. Translated, it gives CASSFLPQRAPEAFF.

This clonotype occurred a few times. Just one base apart from a much larger clone, this may be a read error. CDR3 in DNA: TGTGCCAGCAGTTCCCACTCGACTAGCGGGACCTACGAGCAGTTCTTC. It is translated as CASSSHSTSGTYEQFF. This chain joins TRBV27 and TRBJ2-7; 11 nucleotides match TRBD2. The J call may be in error: the DNA end matches TRBJ2-1 better. Germline lookup yields CDR1 MNHEY and CDR2 SMNVEV (reference sequence). This CDR3 is 16 amino acids long.

The table lists this clonotype with many counts. CDR3 region: CASSSPDRDRGEQYF. The CDR3 DNA sequence: TGTGCCAGCAGCTCACCGGACCGGGACAGGGGGGAGCAGTACTTC. The rearrangement uses TRBV7-3 and TRBJ2-7; 11 bases line up with TRBD1. Germline V gene sequence: CDR1 SGHTA, CDR2 FQGTGA. There are 15 residues in the CDR3. V lost 4 bases to trimming and J lost 7 bases; unmatched junction nucleotides: 9.